This T cell receptor beta chain is drawn from a study of cytomegalovirus exposure and HLA in healthy donors. The table came from immunoSEQ multiplex PCR; TCRdb's copy has only in-frame clones and leaves some out. Among 180,000 or so clones listed, roughly 86% were seen once. Germline values: CDR1 MDHEN, CDR2 SYDVKM. V dropped 5 bases and J dropped 6; count of bases not matched to a gene: 5. This CDR3 spans 15 amino acids. This chain connects TRBV28 to TRBJ2-3; TRBD2 matches 13 bases. This TCR was recovered from a young man in good health and CMV-seropositive. Sequenced input: PBMCs. The CDR3 here is CASSLLAGGIDTQYF. The CDR3 bases are TGTGCCAGCAGTCTACTAGCGGGAGGGATTGATACGCAGTATTTT.